A selection of T cell receptor beta chains follows, all from one sample in a study of blood T cell repertoires in COVID-19. TCRdb keeps only in-frame clones here, not all; method: immunoSEQ multiplex PCR. The sample records approximately 31,000 clones, roughly 90% being singletons. Source material: peripheral blood. These receptor sequences come from a man between 60 and 75 years old with active COVID-19. CDR3s include the opening cysteine and the closing phenylalanine or tryptophan. The D gene is left open where the match is weak. Clone size is stated in some rows and not others, as once, few, many or a class when expanded.

d_call: .; clone_size: once; v_call: TRBV28; j_call: TRBJ2-7; cdr3_aa: CASSSHRVTRGEQYF; cdr3_nt: TGTGCCAGCAGTTCTCACAGGGTCACCCGGGGAGAGCAGTACTTC
d_call: TRBD2; clone_size: .; v_call: TRBV19; j_call: TRBJ2-1; cdr3_aa: CASSAAGDNEQFF; cdr3_nt: TGTGCCAGTAGTGCAGCGGGAGACAATGAGCAGTTCTTC
d_call: TRBD2; clone_size: .; v_call: TRBV6-2/TRBV6-3; j_call: TRBJ2-1; cdr3_aa: CASSDPSGGLESSEFF; cdr3_nt: TGTGCCAGCAGCGACCCTAGCGGGGGGTTAGAGAGTTCGGAGTTCTTC
d_call: TRBD1; clone_size: .; v_call: TRBV29-1; j_call: TRBJ1-4; cdr3_aa: CSVQTGARAAGGEKLFF; cdr3_nt: TGCAGCGTTCAGACAGGGGCGCGAGCAGCGGGAGGTGAAAAACTGTTTTTT
d_call: .; clone_size: .; v_call: TRBV15; j_call: TRBJ1-3; cdr3_aa: CATSRERTSSGNTIYF; cdr3_nt: TGTGCCACCAGCAGAGAAAGGACAAGCTCTGGAAACACCATATATTTT
d_call: .; clone_size: .; v_call: TRBV28; j_call: TRBJ1-6; cdr3_aa: CASSPSPAGRYNSPLHF; cdr3_nt: TGTGCCAGCAGTCCTTCCCCTGCGGGACGGTATAATTCACCCCTCCACTTT
d_call: TRBD1; clone_size: .; v_call: TRBV7-6; j_call: TRBJ2-5; cdr3_aa: CASSSRQGWETQYF; cdr3_nt: TGTGCCAGCAGCTCCAGACAGGGGTGGGAGACCCAGTACTTC
d_call: TRBD1; clone_size: .; v_call: TRBV6-5; j_call: TRBJ1-2; cdr3_aa: CASSLGTENYGYTF; cdr3_nt: TGTGCCAGCAGCCTCGGGACAGAGAACTATGGCTACACCTTC
d_call: TRBD1; clone_size: .; v_call: TRBV28; j_call: TRBJ1-2; cdr3_aa: CASSPPGQPNYGYTF; cdr3_nt: TGTGCCAGCAGCCCCCCGGGACAGCCCAACTATGGCTACACCTTC
d_call: TRBD2; clone_size: .; v_call: TRBV3-1/TRBV3-2; j_call: TRBJ2-3; cdr3_aa: CASSQLTSGGGTDTQYF; cdr3_nt: TGTGCCAGCAGCCAACTGACTAGCGGGGGAGGGACAGATACGCAGTATTTT
d_call: TRBD2; clone_size: .; v_call: TRBV7-3; j_call: TRBJ2-3; cdr3_aa: CASSLTSIGTDTQYF; cdr3_nt: TGTGCCAGCAGCCTGACTAGCATTGGAACAGATACGCAGTATTTT
d_call: .; clone_size: .; v_call: TRBV7-2; j_call: TRBJ1-1; cdr3_aa: CASSSDRPGMNTEAFF; cdr3_nt: TGTGCCAGCAGCTCCGACCGTCCGGGGATGAACACTGAAGCTTTCTTT
d_call: .; clone_size: .; v_call: TRBV5-1; j_call: TRBJ1-1; cdr3_aa: CASSFGLGGTNTEAFF; cdr3_nt: TGCGCCAGCAGCTTCGGCCTCGGAGGGACCAACACTGAAGCTTTCTTT
d_call: .; clone_size: .; v_call: TRBV4-1; j_call: TRBJ2-3; cdr3_aa: CASSQVQGTTSTDTQYF; cdr3_nt: TGCGCCAGCAGCCAAGTCCAGGGGACTACTAGCACAGATACGCAGTATTTT
d_call: .; clone_size: few; v_call: TRBV7-8; j_call: TRBJ2-2; cdr3_aa: CASSLLVTNTGELFF; cdr3_nt: TGTGCCAGCAGCTTACTAGTAACGAACACCGGGGAGCTGTTTTTT
d_call: .; clone_size: .; v_call: TRBV9; j_call: TRBJ2-1; cdr3_aa: CASSVGWGDLYNEQFF; cdr3_nt: TGTGCCAGCAGCGTGGGGTGGGGGGACTTGTACAATGAGCAGTTCTTC
d_call: .; clone_size: .; v_call: TRBV9; j_call: TRBJ1-2; cdr3_aa: CASSVDPSGGYTF; cdr3_nt: TGTGCCAGCAGCGTAGACCCCAGTGGTGGCTACACCTTC
d_call: .; clone_size: .; v_call: TRBV5-1; j_call: TRBJ2-2; cdr3_aa: CASSLSVGHTGELFF; cdr3_nt: TGCGCCAGCAGCCTTAGCGTGGGCCACACCGGGGAGCTGTTTTTT
d_call: .; clone_size: .; v_call: TRBV9; j_call: TRBJ2-7; cdr3_aa: CASSVDHGRSYEQYF; cdr3_nt: TGTGCCAGCAGCGTAGACCATGGGAGAAGCTACGAGCAGTACTTC
d_call: .; clone_size: .; v_call: TRBV5-5; j_call: TRBJ1-6; cdr3_aa: CASSPRTVNSPLHF; cdr3_nt: TGTGCCAGCAGCCCAAGAACAGTAAATTCACCCCTCCACTTT
d_call: .; clone_size: .; v_call: TRBV7-2; j_call: TRBJ1-1; cdr3_aa: CASSLATGGNTEAFF; cdr3_nt: TGTGCCAGCAGCTTAGCGACGGGAGGAAACACTGAAGCTTTCTTT
d_call: TRBD1; clone_size: .; v_call: TRBV9; j_call: TRBJ2-3; cdr3_aa: CASSVDRGQVDTQYF; cdr3_nt: TGTGCCAGCAGCGTAGACAGGGGGCAGGTAGATACGCAGTATTTT
d_call: TRBD1; clone_size: .; v_call: TRBV5-1; j_call: TRBJ1-6; cdr3_aa: CASSLGGTDSSPLHF; cdr3_nt: TGCGCCAGCAGCTTGGGAGGGACAGACTCTTCACCCCTCCACTTT
d_call: .; clone_size: .; v_call: TRBV5-3; j_call: TRBJ2-3; cdr3_aa: CARSLELSGASTDTQYF; cdr3_nt: TGTGCCAGAAGCTTAGAGTTAAGCGGAGCTAGCACAGATACGCAGTATTTT
d_call: TRBD1; clone_size: .; v_call: TRBV29-1; j_call: TRBJ1-1; cdr3_aa: CSVTSGGTEAFF; cdr3_nt: TGCAGCGTTACATCAGGGGGCACTGAAGCTTTCTTT
d_call: .; clone_size: .; v_call: TRBV29-1; j_call: TRBJ2-1; cdr3_aa: CSVEAVRLHNEQFF; cdr3_nt: TGCAGCGTTGAAGCCGTGCGGCTCCACAATGAGCAGTTCTTC
d_call: .; clone_size: few; v_call: TRBV7-3; j_call: TRBJ1-6; cdr3_aa: CASSLRGDNSPLHF; cdr3_nt: TGTGCCAGCAGCTTAAGGGGGGATAATTCACCCCTCCACTTT
d_call: TRBD1; clone_size: .; v_call: TRBV5-3; j_call: TRBJ2-2; cdr3_aa: CARSLGQGKGTNAGELFF; cdr3_nt: TGTGCCAGAAGCTTGGGACAGGGGAAAGGGACAAACGCCGGGGAGCTGTTTTTT
d_call: .; clone_size: .; v_call: TRBV3-1/TRBV3-2; j_call: TRBJ1-2; cdr3_aa: CASSPTRTGGYTF; cdr3_nt: TGTGCCAGCAGCCCTACTCGGACGGGAGGCTACACCTTC
d_call: TRBD2; clone_size: .; v_call: TRBV19; j_call: TRBJ2-5; cdr3_aa: CASSIASGQPKTQYF; cdr3_nt: TGTGCCAGTAGTATTGCTAGCGGACAACCGAAGACCCAGTACTTC
d_call: TRBD1; clone_size: once; v_call: TRBV12-5; j_call: TRBJ1-2; cdr3_aa: CASGRPRGNYGYTF; cdr3_nt: TGTGCTAGTGGTCGACCCAGGGGGAACTATGGCTACACCTTC
d_call: .; clone_size: .; v_call: TRBV6-2/TRBV6-3; j_call: TRBJ1-1; cdr3_aa: CASSYGGYNTEAFF; cdr3_nt: TGTGCCAGCAGTTACGGAGGATACAACACTGAAGCTTTCTTT
d_call: .; clone_size: .; v_call: TRBV27; j_call: TRBJ2-6; cdr3_aa: CASRESGVGGANVLTF; cdr3_nt: TGTGCCAGCAGAGAATCGGGGGTAGGTGGGGCCAACGTCCTGACTTTC
d_call: TRBD1; clone_size: once; v_call: TRBV24-1; j_call: TRBJ2-7; cdr3_aa: CATSDPGQGTSYEQYF; cdr3_nt: TGTGCCACCAGTGATCCGGGACAGGGGACATCCTACGAGCAGTACTTC
d_call: TRBD2; clone_size: .; v_call: TRBV7-2; j_call: TRBJ2-3; cdr3_aa: CASSLIIAGERMGTDTQYF; cdr3_nt: TGTGCCAGCAGCTTAATAATAGCGGGGGAGAGGATGGGCACAGATACGCAGTATTTT
d_call: .; clone_size: .; v_call: TRBV19; j_call: TRBJ1-1; cdr3_aa: CASTDMGTEAFF; cdr3_nt: TGTGCCAGTACCGACATGGGCACTGAAGCTTTCTTT
d_call: TRBD1; clone_size: .; v_call: TRBV4-1; j_call: TRBJ1-4; cdr3_aa: CASSQGETGGYEKLFF; cdr3_nt: TGCGCCAGCAGCCAAGGGGAGACAGGGGGTTACGAAAAACTGTTTTTT
d_call: TRBD1; clone_size: .; v_call: TRBV7-3; j_call: TRBJ2-3; cdr3_aa: CASSLTVSGGFTDTQYF; cdr3_nt: TGTGCCAGCAGCTTAACGGTTTCAGGGGGATTCACAGATACGCAGTATTTT
d_call: TRBD1; clone_size: .; v_call: TRBV4-3; j_call: TRBJ1-6; cdr3_aa: CASSQTGGVNSPLHF; cdr3_nt: TGCGCCAGCAGCCAAACAGGGGGTGTTAATTCACCCCTCCACTTT
d_call: .; clone_size: .; v_call: TRBV28; j_call: TRBJ2-3; cdr3_aa: CASVAALAADTQYF; cdr3_nt: TGTGCCAGCGTGGCTGCACTAGCAGCAGATACGCAGTATTTT
d_call: TRBD1; clone_size: .; v_call: TRBV5-5; j_call: TRBJ1-2; cdr3_aa: CASSIARTGGAWGYTF; cdr3_nt: TGTGCCAGCAGCATTGCCCGGACAGGGGGCGCTTGGGGCTACACCTTC
d_call: .; clone_size: once; v_call: TRBV6-6; j_call: TRBJ2-6; cdr3_aa: CASSYRVLSGANVLTF; cdr3_nt: TGTGCCAGCAGTTACCGGGTACTCTCTGGGGCCAACGTCCTGACTTTC
d_call: TRBD1; clone_size: .; v_call: TRBV4-3; j_call: TRBJ2-7; cdr3_aa: CASSRVGGHEQYF; cdr3_nt: TGCGCCAGCAGCCGAGTAGGGGGCCACGAGCAGTACTTC
d_call: .; clone_size: .; v_call: TRBV5-4; j_call: TRBJ1-2; cdr3_aa: CASSSYGANYGYTF; cdr3_nt: TGTGCCAGCAGCTCCTATGGGGCCAACTATGGCTACACCTTC
d_call: .; clone_size: .; v_call: TRBV7-2; j_call: TRBJ1-1; cdr3_aa: CASSLEVRSNTEAFF; cdr3_nt: TGTGCCAGCAGCTTAGAGGTGCGGAGTAACACTGAAGCTTTCTTT
d_call: .; clone_size: .; v_call: TRBV30; j_call: TRBJ1-5; cdr3_aa: CAWSVAAGGQPQHF; cdr3_nt: TGTGCCTGGAGTGTAGCGGCAGGTGGACAGCCCCAGCATTTT
d_call: TRBD1; clone_size: .; v_call: TRBV6-5; j_call: TRBJ1-2; cdr3_aa: CASSYSPGTVPGYTF; cdr3_nt: TGTGCCAGCAGTTACTCTCCAGGGACAGTGCCCGGCTACACCTTC
d_call: TRBD2; clone_size: once; v_call: TRBV4-3; j_call: TRBJ2-2; cdr3_aa: CASSPENPGGPGELFF; cdr3_nt: TGCGCCAGCAGCCCCGAAAACCCGGGGGGGCCCGGGGAGCTGTTTTTT
d_call: TRBD1; clone_size: .; v_call: TRBV19; j_call: TRBJ1-1; cdr3_aa: CASSNRGGVNTEAFF; cdr3_nt: TGTGCCAGTAGTAACAGGGGTGGGGTGAACACTGAAGCTTTCTTT
d_call: .; clone_size: .; v_call: TRBV18; j_call: TRBJ1-1; cdr3_aa: CASSPTKQGHTEAFF; cdr3_nt: TGTGCCAGCTCACCAACGAAACAGGGCCACACTGAAGCTTTCTTT
d_call: TRBD2; clone_size: .; v_call: TRBV27; j_call: TRBJ2-5; cdr3_aa: CASSLRTSGGETQYF; cdr3_nt: TGTGCCAGCAGTTTAAGGACTAGCGGGGGGGAGACCCAGTACTTC
d_call: TRBD2; clone_size: .; v_call: TRBV5-6; j_call: TRBJ2-1; cdr3_aa: CASSQVWLAGVDRNEQFF; cdr3_nt: TGTGCCAGCAGCCAGGTGTGGCTAGCGGGGGTGGATAGGAATGAGCAGTTCTTC
d_call: .; clone_size: .; v_call: TRBV6-6; j_call: TRBJ1-3; cdr3_aa: CASSRDSGEPSGNTIYF; cdr3_nt: TGTGCCAGCAGTCGGGACTCGGGAGAGCCATCTGGAAACACCATATATTTT
d_call: TRBD1; clone_size: .; v_call: TRBV3-1/TRBV3-2; j_call: TRBJ1-5; cdr3_aa: CASSQRTGVGGQPQHF; cdr3_nt: TGTGCCAGCAGCCAGCGTACAGGGGTTGGGGGTCAGCCCCAGCATTTT
d_call: TRBD1; clone_size: .; v_call: TRBV6-5; j_call: TRBJ1-1; cdr3_aa: CASSWTGGDTEAFF; cdr3_nt: TGTGCCAGCAGTTGGACAGGGGGAGACACTGAAGCTTTCTTT
d_call: .; clone_size: .; v_call: TRBV3-1/TRBV3-2; j_call: TRBJ2-7; cdr3_aa: CASSQGERGGEQYF; cdr3_nt: TGTGCCAGCAGCCAAGGGGAAAGGGGAGGCGAGCAGTACTTC
d_call: TRBD1; clone_size: .; v_call: TRBV5-1; j_call: TRBJ1-4; cdr3_aa: CASRDPQGANEKLFF; cdr3_nt: TGCGCCAGCAGGGACCCTCAGGGGGCTAATGAAAAACTGTTTTTT